A single sample is the source of the 29 T cell receptor beta chains below, sequenced in a study of control samples from healthy donors and cancer patients. Here immunoSEQ multiplex PCR was the method, and the copy in TCRdb shows in-frame clones only, minus some. The sample consists of around 70,000 clones, roughly 93% of them appearing once. Specimen: blood. Source of these receptors: a woman in her twenties or thirties in good health.

The CDR3: CASREQGKGYGYTF. Written as DNA, the CDR3 is TGTGCCAGTAGGGAACAGGGGAAGGGCTATGGCTACACCTTC. This chain joins TRBV19 and TRBJ1-2; 7 bases line up with TRBD1. Germline V gives CDR1 LNHDA, CDR2 SQIVND (reference sequence). V gave up 6 bases and J gave up 4 bases; unmatched junction bases: 8. The CDR3 contains 14 residues.

The chain uses TRBV18 and TRBJ1-1, with 9 bases matching TRBD1. The V gene end was trimmed by 4 bases and the J gene end by 10 bases; junction bases not matched to a gene: 4. Germline assignment: CDR1 KGHSH and CDR2 LQKENI. This CDR3 contains 12 residues. CDR3 DNA: TGTGCCAGCTCACTGGGACAGGGTACAGCTTTCTTT. The encoded protein is CASSLGQGTAFF.

The CDR3 DNA reads TGTGCCAGCAGTTTTCAGCGCACCGGGGAGCTGTTTTTT. Translated, it gives CASSFQRTGELFF. The chain carries TRBV12-3 or TRBV12-4 and TRBJ2-2, with D hard to call. V dropped 3 bases and J dropped 4 bases, with 6 bases sitting between them. This CDR3 spans 13 amino acids.

The chain recombines TRBV3-1 (or the pseudogene TRBV3-2) with TRBJ2-3; D gene ambiguous. V dropped 5 bases and J dropped 6 bases, with 15 bases sitting between them. The CDR3 loop spans 14 amino acids. Germline CDR1 LGHDT, CDR2 YNNKEL (reference sequence). This CDR3 is CASSSRERADTQYF. The CDR3 region has the DNA TGTGCCAGCAGCTCCCGAGAACGGGCGGATACGCAGTATTTT.

This chain links TRBV18 with TRBJ2-7, with 10 bases lining up with TRBD2. With V trimmed by 2 bases and J by 6 bases, 1 base remained unmatched. Germline-derived CDR1 and CDR2 are KGHSH and LQKENI. CDR3 length equals 13 residues. CDR3 region: CASSPGLAVEQYV. CDR3 sequence (DNA): TGTGCCAGCTCACCAGGACTAGCGGTCGAGCAGTACGTC.

The chain is built from TRBV15 and TRBJ1-3, with D unresolved. Germline values: CDR1 LNHNV, CDR2 YYDKDF (reference sequence). Deletions cut 1 base from V and 0 bases from J, with 7 bases between. There are 15 residues in the CDR3. CDR3 region: CATSRVGNSGNTIYF. The CDR3, as DNA: TGTGCCACCAGCAGAGTTGGGAACTCTGGAAACACCATATATTTT.

The chain links TRBV7-8 to TRBJ2-3; D remains unclear. There are 14 residues in the CDR3. In germline, CDR1 is SGHVS, CDR2 FQNEAQ. V was pared by 1 base and J by 0 bases, with 5 bases between. The CDR3 is CASSLDRSTDTQYF. Here the CDR3 DNA reads TGTGCCAGCAGCTTAGATCGGAGCACAGATACGCAGTATTTT. The complete variable domain, with remaining parts taken from reference TRBV7-8 and TRBJ2-3, reads GAGVSQSPRYKVAKRGQDVALRCDPISGHVSLFWYQQALGQGPEFLTYFQNEAQLDKSGLPSDRFFAERPEGSVSTLKIQRTQQEDSAVYLCASSLDRSTDTQYFGPGTRLTVL.

The chain joins TRBV19 to TRBJ2-5, with D hard to call. Deletions cut 2 bases from V and 5 bases from J, with 9 bases between. Germline V gene data show CDR1 as LNHDA and CDR2 as SQIVND (reference sequence). This CDR3 is built from 13 residues. This chain's CDR3 is CASSIRQWETQYF. CDR3 DNA sequence: TGTGCCAGTAGTATAAGGCAGTGGGAGACCCAGTACTTC.

The V call is TRBV7-9, the J call TRBJ2-3; D is unclear. Trimming took off 2 bases at V and 7 bases at J, with 4 bases between the two ends. From germline, CDR1 is SEHNR and CDR2 FQNEAQ (reference sequence). The CDR3 runs to 11 residues. CDR3: CASSLMNTQYF. The CDR3 DNA follows: TGTGCCAGCAGCTTAATGAATACGCAGTATTTT.

V is TRBV18 and J is TRBJ2-7; D gene uncertain. Germline V lookup: CDR1 KGHSH, CDR2 LQKENI. V lost 4 bases, J lost 2 bases, and 15 bases lay in between. The CDR3 covers 15 residues. CDR3: CASSLTMQLTYEQYF. The CDR3 coding sequence is TGTGCCAGCTCACTGACGATGCAACTCACCTACGAGCAGTACTTC.

This clone has just a few counts. The chain combines TRBV6-1 with TRBJ2-6; either TRBD1 or TRBD2 may supply D (5 bases each). V lost 1 base to trimming and J lost 0 bases, with 7 bases between them. The CDR3 has 16 amino acids. Per germline, CDR1 MNHNS and CDR2 SASEGT. The CDR3 nucleotides are TGTGCCAGCAGTGAAGGGGACGGCTCTGGGGCCAACGTCCTGACTTTC. Protein sequence: CASSEGDGSGANVLTF.

A note on this clone: Other DNA sequences in this specimen translate into the identical CDR3. The rearrangement uses TRBV7-2 and TRBJ1-3; D is ambiguous. The germline V gene has CDR1 SGHTA and CDR2 FQGNSA. Between the trimmed V and J ends, which lost 5 bases and 7 bases, there was a span of 12 bases. The CDR3 covers 13 residues. The CDR3 nucleotides are TGTGCCAGCAGCCCGGATACAGTCAACACCATATATTTT. This gives the protein CASSPDTVNTIYF.

The V call is TRBV15, the J call TRBJ1-5; D is unresolved. Trimming stripped 0 bases from V and 7 bases from J, with 7 bases between. The length of the CDR3 is 13 residues. Germline loops: CDR1 LNHNV, CDR2 YYDKDF (reference sequence). The CDR3 loop reads CATSREAGQPQHF. CDR3 in DNA: TGTGCCACCAGCAGAGAAGCAGGCCAGCCCCAGCATTTT.

The J gene is TRBJ1-4, the V gene TRBV6-6; no reliable D call. Trimming shortened V by 5 bases and J by 7 bases, and 8 bases separated the two germline ends. Germline lookup yields CDR1 MNHNY and CDR2 SVGAGI (reference sequence). This CDR3 is 12 amino acids long. The CDR3 reads CASSPPGEKLFF. For the CDR3, the DNA is TGTGCCAGCAGTCCGCCGGGTGAAAAACTGTTTTTT.

The V and J genes are TRBV2 and TRBJ2-1; D is undetermined. Trimming took 8 bases from V and 3 from J, leaving 5 bases between them. The V gene's germline CDR1 is SNHLY and CDR2 FYNNEI. CDR3 length: 11 residues. CDR3 region: CASFNYNEQFF. Here the CDR3 DNA reads TGTGCCAGCTTCAACTACAATGAGCAGTTCTTC.

This clone was counted a single time. This chain connects TRBV5-6 to TRBJ2-1, with D uncertain. The CDR3 runs to 12 residues. Germline values: CDR1 SGHDT, CDR2 YYEEEE. The V gene lost 0 bases and the J gene lost 7 bases, with 5 bases spanning the gap. Written as DNA, the CDR3 is TGTGCCAGCAGCTTGGGACGAAATGAGCAGTTCTTC. Its protein is CASSLGRNEQFF.

V is TRBV4-1 and J is TRBJ2-3; D remains unclear. From germline, CDR1 is MGHRA and CDR2 YSYEKL. Trimming stripped 3 bases from V and 0 bases from J, with 10 bases between. The CDR3 totals 15 residues. CDR3 sequence: CASSHRWSSTDTQYF. The CDR3 DNA reads TGCGCCAGCAGCCATCGGTGGTCTAGCACAGATACGCAGTATTTT.

The V call is TRBV19, the J call TRBJ1-5; D call uncertain. The CDR3 totals 15 residues. V shed 2 bases and J shed 10 bases, with 18 bases lying between them. Germline lookup yields CDR1 LNHDA and CDR2 SQIVND (reference sequence). This CDR3 reads CASSITGMIGIPQHF. CDR3 nucleotide sequence: TGTGCCAGTAGTATAACTGGGATGATAGGTATACCCCAGCATTTT.

J is TRBJ2-3 and V is TRBV5-1, with a weak D call TRBD2 (7 bases). V lost 3 bases and J lost 1, with 15 bases in between. Germline lookup yields CDR1 SGHRS and CDR2 YFSETQ. The CDR3 loop spans 16 amino acids. CDR3 DNA: TGCGCCAGCAGCTCAGAGGGGGGGCCCGGCACAGATACGCAGTATTTT. Translating it yields CASSSEGGPGTDTQYF.

This clone was found once. J is TRBJ1-1 and V is TRBV2; tentatively, D is TRBD1 (6 bases). CDR3 size: 14 residues. Germline CDR1 is SNHLY and CDR2 is FYNNEI. V shed 8 bases and J shed 6 bases, with 19 bases lying between them. The CDR3 loop is CASFRGQGIPEAFF. Here the CDR3 DNA reads TGTGCCAGCTTCCGGGGGCAGGGGATACCTGAAGCTTTCTTT. The variable domain in full, with the rest retrieved from reference TRBV2 and TRBJ1-1, is EPEVTQTPSHQVTQMGQEVILRCVPISNHLYFYWYRQILGQKVEFLVSFYNNEISEKSEIFDDQFSVERPDGSNFTLKIRSTKLEDSAMYFCASFRGQGIPEAFFGQGTRLTVV.

This chain uses TRBV7-9 with TRBJ2-5; 9 positions match TRBD1. Germline CDR1 is SEHNR and CDR2 is FQNEAQ (reference sequence). This CDR3 is 15 amino acids long. The V and J ends lost 1 base and 4 bases, in that order; junction bases with no gene match: 4. CDR3 in DNA: TGTGCCAGCAGCTTAGACAGGGGGCCGGGAGAGACCCAGTACTTC. Amino acids: CASSLDRGPGETQYF. The entire variable domain, with the rest obtained from reference TRBV7-9 and TRBJ2-5, is as follows: DTGVSQNPRHKITKRGQNVTFRCDPISEHNRLYWYRQTLGQGPEFLTYFQNEAQLEKSRLLSDRFSAERPKGSFSTLEIQRTEQGDSAMYLCASSLDRGPGETQYFGPGTRLLVL.

In DNA, the CDR3 is TGTGCCAGCAGCTTGGGGCGGGGGGGCCCCCAAGAGACCCAGTACTTC. Its protein product is CASSLGRGGPQETQYF. The chain is built from TRBV7-8 and TRBJ2-5; TRBD2 agrees at 9 bases. CDR1 and CDR2 from the germline V gene are SGHVS and FQNEAQ. V trimming: 3 bases; J trimming: 1 base; junction bases outside the gene matches: 6. The CDR3 is made up of 16 amino acids.

The rearrangement joins TRBV6-5 to TRBJ1-1; the D is unclear. Germline V gene sequence: CDR1 MNHEY, CDR2 SVGAGI. V lost 6 bases and J lost 1, with 15 bases in between. This CDR3 is built from 15 residues. CDR3 in amino acids: CASSQRFKKNTEAFF. The CDR3 bases are TGTGCCAGCAGCCAGAGATTCAAGAAGAACACTGAAGCTTTCTTT.

V is TRBV16 and J is TRBJ1-1; D call uncertain. Germline CDR1 KGHSY, CDR2 FQNENV. Trimming left V 0 bases short and J 2 bases short, with 13 bases between. This CDR3 contains 16 residues. The CDR3 DNA is TGTGCCAGCAGCCAATCATTGAGACGGGATAACACTGAAGCTTTCTTT. It is translated as CASSQSLRRDNTEAFF.

The chain has TRBV19 and TRBJ1-2; D is unclear. The V end lost 3 bases, the J end lost 8 bases, and 13 bases lay between the germline ends. Germline V gene lookup returns CDR1 LNHDA and CDR2 SQIVND (reference sequence). The CDR3 extends over 13 amino acids. In nucleotides, the CDR3 is TGTGCCAGTAGTATGGTGCAGGTAGGCGGCTACACCTTC. Encoded protein: CASSMVQVGGYTF.

V and J are TRBV19 and TRBJ1-2, with 11 bases fitting TRBD1. The CDR3 is 16 residues long. Unmatched junction bases numbered 11, after V lost 5 bases and J lost 6 bases. Germline loops: CDR1 LNHDA, CDR2 SQIVND (reference sequence). The CDR3 DNA reads TGTGCCAGTAGTGTCCCCGGGACAGGGGGACAGAATGGCTACACCTTC. It is translated as CASSVPGTGGQNGYTF.

The chain couples TRBV7-8 to TRBJ1-2; TRBD1 agrees at 9 bases. The ends lost 5 bases at V and 7 bases at J; junction bases unmatched: 11. Looked up from germline, CDR1 is SGHVS and CDR2 is FQNEAQ. The CDR3 runs to 15 residues. The DNA for the CDR3 is TGTGCCAGCAGCCAAATCATAGGGACAGGGCTTGGCTACACCTTC. It specifies CASSQIIGTGLGYTF.

The J gene is TRBJ2-4, the V gene TRBV18; a weak D match, TRBD2 (6 bases). The germline V and J ends were trimmed by 3 bases and 9 bases, with 12 bases remaining between them. The germline V gene encodes CDR1 KGHSH and CDR2 LQKENI. The length of the CDR3 is 13 residues. The CDR3 sequence: CASSPDSGGIQYF. CDR3 sequence (DNA): TGTGCCAGCTCACCCGATTCCGGGGGCATTCAGTACTTC.

Only one count was recorded for this clone. The V call is TRBV6-2 or TRBV6-3, the J call TRBJ2-5; D not certain. This CDR3 is 14 amino acids long. Trimming cost V 0 bases and J 4 bases, with 9 bases left between them. Germline CDR1 is MNHEY and CDR2 is SVGEGT. The CDR3 protein is CASSYSKGRETQYF. The CDR3 DNA is TGTGCCAGCAGTTACTCGAAAGGGCGAGAGACCCAGTACTTC.